This entry lists 31 T cell receptor beta chains sequenced from one sample in a study of spatial heterogeneity in lung cancer. Regarding time point: blood at routine non-recurrence follow-up after resection. TCRdb itself ran the 5' RACE reads through MiXCR, one entry per CDR3 protein. The sample holds about 100,000 distinct CDR3 sequences, roughly a fifth seen once. The sample in question was PBMCs, obtained at follow-up. Every receptor here comes from a male donor with early-stage non-small cell lung cancer.

This clonotype turned up a few times. V gene TRBV3-1 combines with J gene TRBJ2-7; the match to TRBD2 covers 12 bases. The CDR3 loop spans 15 amino acids. The V and J ends lost 4 bases and 5 bases, in that order; junction bases with no gene match: 6. Germline V gene data show CDR1 as LGHDT and CDR2 as YNNKEL (reference sequence). CDR3 sequence reads: CASSRLTSGSDEQYF. In nucleotides, the CDR3 is TGTGCCAGCAGCCGGTTGACTAGCGGGAGCGACGAGCAGTACTTC.

V is TRBV7-2 and J is TRBJ2-1; D gene unclear. CDR1 is SGHTA and CDR2 is FQGNSA in the germline V gene. CDR3 length equals 13 residues. The germline V and J ends were trimmed by 5 bases and 9 bases, with 14 bases remaining between them. The CDR3 sequence: CASSVTKSPEQFF. The CDR3, as DNA: TGTGCCAGCAGCGTGACAAAATCACCTGAGCAGTTCTTC.

The V and J genes are TRBV9 and TRBJ2-2; no definite D call. In germline, CDR1 is SGDLS, CDR2 YYNGEE. V was cut by 0 bases and J by 5 bases, with 2 bases left in between. There are 12 residues in the CDR3. The CDR3 sequence: CASSVVTGELFF. CDR3 sequence (DNA): TGTGCCAGCAGCGTAGTGACCGGGGAGCTGTTTTTT. Complete variable domain (other parts from reference TRBV9 and TRBJ2-2): DSGVTQTPKHLITATGQRVTLRCSPRSGDLSVYWYQQSLDQGLQFLIQYYNGEERAKGNILERFSAQQFPDLHSELNLSSLELGDSALYFCASSVVTGELFFGEGSRLTVL.

This clonotype showed up many times. The chain couples TRBV7-2 to TRBJ1-6; D is perhaps TRBD1 (6 bases). Trimming took off 3 bases at V and 8 bases at J, with 11 bases between the two ends. The CDR3 totals 14 residues. Germline CDR1 and CDR2: SGHTA and FQGNSA. The CDR3 nucleotides are TGTGCCAGCAGCTTCGGGACACTTCATTCACCCCTCCACTTT. This translates into CASSFGTLHSPLHF.

As to this clonotype: A read error is possible here, since a much larger clone lies one base away. The V gene is TRBV7-9, the J gene TRBJ1-1; D ambiguous. CDR3 size: 11 residues. Germline CDR1 SEHNR, CDR2 FQNEAQ (reference sequence). Here the CDR3 reads CVSTDGTEAFF. CDR3 nucleotides: TGTGTCAGCACCGATGGGACTGAAGCTTTCTTT.

This clonotype was counted a few times. J is TRBJ2-3 and V is TRBV7-7; 7 nucleotides match TRBD2. The CDR3 contains 16 residues. Per the germline V gene, CDR1 is SSHAT and CDR2 is FNYEAQ (reference sequence). With V trimmed by 5 bases and J by 6 bases, 14 bases remained unmatched. CDR3 sequence: CASSADRASGTDTQYF. In nucleotides, the CDR3 is TGTGCCAGCAGCGCGGATCGGGCTAGCGGAACCGATACGCAGTATTTT.

This clonotype has a handful of counts. The rearrangement uses TRBV14 and TRBJ1-5; D is undetermined. The CDR3 sequence is 14 residues long. Germline-derived CDR1 and CDR2 are SGHDN and FVKESK. Trimming pared 4 bases from V and 3 bases from J, leaving 10 bases between. This CDR3 reads CASSPLGSNQPQHF. The CDR3 DNA reads TGTGCCAGCAGCCCTCTTGGCTCCAATCAGCCCCAGCATTTT.

The V and J genes are TRBV27 and TRBJ1-5; tentatively, D is TRBD1 (5 bases). The V end was cut by 3 bases, the J end by 6 bases, with 12 bases between. The CDR3 consists of 14 residues. Germline CDR1 MNHEY, CDR2 SMNVEV (reference sequence). DNA of the CDR3: TGTGCCAGCAGTTTGTCCCGGGACGGTCAGCCCCAGCATTTT. Protein product: CASSLSRDGQPQHF.

The chain employs TRBV6-5 and TRBJ1-6; 8 bases fit TRBD1. Germline lookup yields CDR1 MNHEY and CDR2 SVGAGI. The CDR3 has 15 amino acids. V lost 4 bases and J lost 5; bases outside the gene matches: 4. CDR3 region: CASSSRTGHNSPLHF. CDR3 sequence (DNA): TGTGCCAGCAGTTCACGGACAGGGCATAATTCACCCCTCCACTTT.

The chain links TRBV21-1 to TRBJ1-5. TRBV21-1 counts as a pseudogene. There are 13 residues in the CDR3. CDR3: CASSTIRNQPQHF. The CDR3 DNA reads as TGTGCCAGCAGCACTATCCGCAATCAGCCCCAGCATTTT.

Ten or more counts support this clonotype. This chain connects TRBV20-1 to TRBJ2-5; TRBD1 or TRBD2 may be the D gene (6 bases each). Between the trimmed V and J ends, which lost 0 bases and 5 bases, there was a span of 16 bases. Germline V gives CDR1 DFQATT, CDR2 SNEGSKA (reference sequence). This CDR3 has 15 residues. The CDR3 DNA is TGCAGTGCTAGAGATCCCGGGGGCCGAGGGGAGACCCAGTACTTC. Its translation: CSARDPGGRGETQYF.

This clonotype was found a few times. This chain joins TRBV6-5 and TRBJ1-2, with 7 bases fitting TRBD1. Trimming removed 6 bases from V and 5 bases from J; junction bases left unmatched: 12. From germline, CDR1 is MNHEY and CDR2 SVGAGI. There are 15 residues in the CDR3. For the CDR3, the DNA is TGTGCCAGCAGAACTTACAGGGGAAGTTCTTATGGCTACACCTTC. It specifies CASRTYRGSSYGYTF.

The chain uses TRBV4-1 and TRBJ1-1, with a possible D match to TRBD1 (5 bases). V was shortened by 1 base and J by 2 bases, with 11 bases between the two germline ends. CDR3 size: 15 residues. The germline gives CDR1 MGHRA, CDR2 YSYEKL. CDR3 nucleotide sequence: TGCGCCAGCAGCCAAGGCCGGACATACAACACTGAAGCTTTCTTT. The encoded protein is CASSQGRTYNTEAFF.

This clonotype was seen only a few times. As DNA, the CDR3 is TGTGCCAGCAGCGGAATTGGGCAGGGCTCCTACGAGCAGTACTTC. Residues: CASSGIGQGSYEQYF. The gene calls are TRBV5-6 and TRBJ2-7, with D possibly TRBD1 on 5 matching bases. Germline lookup yields CDR1 SGHDT and CDR2 YYEEEE. This CDR3 spans 15 amino acids. V shed 4 bases and J shed 0 bases, with 14 bases lying between them.

This clonotype was seen ten or more times. CDR3 coding DNA: TGTGCCACCCGGGACCTATCCTACGAGCAGTACTTC. Its protein is CATRDLSYEQYF. The V call is TRBV19, the J call TRBJ2-7; the D gene could be TRBD1 or TRBD2 (5 bases each). V lost 10 bases and J lost 1, with 11 bases in between. The CDR3 consists of 12 residues. Germline-derived CDR1 and CDR2 are LNHDA and SQIVND (reference sequence).

Here the CDR3 DNA reads TGTGCCAGCACCCCGACAGGGCAAGACACTGAAGCTTTCTTT. Protein sequence: CASTPTGQDTEAFF. This rearrangement joins TRBV12-3 or TRBV12-4 to TRBJ1-1, with TRBD1 identical over 7 bases. The CDR3 loop spans 14 amino acids. With V trimmed by 7 bases and J by 3 bases, 8 bases remained unmatched.

This chain joins TRBV6-6 and TRBJ2-3, with D tentatively TRBD1 or TRBD2 (6 bases each). The germline V and J ends were trimmed by 2 bases and 0 bases, with 9 bases remaining between them. In germline, CDR1 is MNHNY, CDR2 SVGAGI (reference sequence). This CDR3 region has 15 residues. The CDR3 reads CASSYRGTSTDTQYF. CDR3 sequence (DNA): TGTGCCAGCAGTTACAGGGGGACTAGCACAGATACGCAGTATTTT.

This sequence joins TRBV2 and TRBJ2-7, with TRBD2 matching 9 bases. Per the germline V gene, CDR1 is SNHLY and CDR2 is FYNNEI. The CDR3 has 12 residues. V lost 9 bases to trimming and J lost 2 bases; unmatched junction nucleotides: 2. The CDR3 loop is CASSGSTYEQYF. CDR3 in DNA: TGTGCCAGTAGCGGGAGTACCTACGAGCAGTACTTC.

Comments on this clonotype: A read error may explain this, as a much larger clone is one base away. This CDR3 fails to terminate in the conserved phenylalanine or tryptophan, so it likely reflects a read error. V usage is TRBV12-3 or TRBV12-4 and J usage is TRBJ2-2, with 7 bases that match TRBD1. With V trimmed by 6 bases and J by 7 bases, 14 bases remained unmatched. The CDR3 has 16 amino acids. As DNA, the CDR3 is TGTGCCAGCAGCCTTGCCACAGGGGTTATGAGCGGGGAGCTGTTTTAT. As protein: CASSLATGVMSGELFY.

The chain couples TRBV6-5 to TRBJ1-2; 10 nucleotides line up with TRBD1. This CDR3 has 16 residues. Germline V gives CDR1 MNHEY, CDR2 SVGAGI. V was pared by 6 bases and J by 2 bases, with 9 bases of the junction left unmatched. This CDR3 reads CASSRGGQGENYGYTF. The CDR3 DNA sequence: TGTGCCAGCAGCCGAGGAGGACAGGGGGAGAACTATGGCTACACCTTC.

V gene TRBV20-1 combines with J gene TRBJ2-3; 9 bases are a match to TRBD2. Germline V gene data show CDR1 as DFQATT and CDR2 as SNEGSKA (reference sequence). The CDR3 sequence is 14 residues long. J was trimmed by 5 bases and V by 5 bases; bases with no gene match: 8. The CDR3 DNA sequence: TGCAGTGCTGTTAGCGGGAGACATAGAGATACGCAGTATTTT. Protein product: CSAVSGRHRDTQYF.

This clonotype was detected only a few times. The chain has TRBV4-1 and TRBJ2-5; D may be TRBD2 (5 bases). Germline V CDR1 and CDR2: MGHRA, YSYEKL. CDR3 size: 15 residues. V lost 1 base and J 0 bases, leaving 9 bases between the germline ends. This chain's CDR3 is CASSQAEVNQETQYF. The CDR3, as DNA: TGCGCCAGCAGCCAAGCGGAGGTAAACCAAGAGACCCAGTACTTC.

This clonotype has ten or more counts. V gene TRBV7-9 combines with J gene TRBJ1-1; TRBD1 agrees at 7 bases. The J segment lost 2 bases and the V segment lost 5 bases, leaving 11 bases of the junction unmatched. Per germline, CDR1 SEHNR and CDR2 FQNEAQ (reference sequence). This CDR3 has 16 residues. This CDR3 is CASSINRGNHNTEAFF. As DNA, the CDR3 is TGTGCCAGCAGCATTAACAGGGGCAACCATAACACTGAAGCTTTCTTT.

In its sample, this clonotype was seen many times. V and J are TRBV5-6 and TRBJ2-1; 11 bases fit TRBD2. This CDR3 contains 15 residues. Germline V lookup: CDR1 SGHDT, CDR2 YYEEEE. J gave up 3 bases and V 4 bases, and 3 bases lay outside the gene matches. The CDR3 DNA reads TGTGCCAGCAGCCCGGGACTAGCGGACTACAATGAGCAGTTCTTC. This gives the protein CASSPGLADYNEQFF.

This clonotype was seen only a few times. The J gene is TRBJ2-1, the V gene TRBV20-1; 14 positions match TRBD2. This CDR3 contains 15 residues. V lost 5 bases and J lost 5; bases outside the gene matches: 5. From germline, CDR1 is DFQATT and CDR2 SNEGSKA (reference sequence). For the CDR3, the DNA is TGCAGTGCTCCCCCGGGACTAGCGGGAGACAATGAGCAGTTCTTC. It is translated as CSAPPGLAGDNEQFF.

The V call is TRBV19, the J call TRBJ2-5; a weak D match, TRBD2 (6 bases). V was pared by 6 bases and J by 0 bases, with 8 bases between. The CDR3 is 13 residues long. Germline loops: CDR1 LNHDA, CDR2 SQIVND (reference sequence). In DNA, the CDR3 is TGTGCCAGTAGCGGGAGAAACCAAGAGACCCAGTACTTC. Encoded protein: CASSGRNQETQYF. The full variable domain, with the rest looked up from reference TRBV19 and TRBJ2-5, is DGGITQSPKYLFRKEGQNVTLSCEQNLNHDAMYWYRQDPGQGLRLIYYSQIVNDFQKGDIAEGYSVSREKKESFPLTVTSAQKNPTAFYLCASSGRNQETQYFGPGTRLLVL.

The chain's CDR3 is CASSLPSPEMNTEAFF. As DNA, the CDR3 is TGCGCCAGCAGCTTGCCGTCTCCGGAAATGAACACTGAAGCTTTCTTT. The rearrangement links TRBV5-1 to TRBJ1-1; no definite D call. Trimming pared 1 base from V and 0 bases from J, leaving 13 bases between. CDR1 is SGHRS and CDR2 is YFSETQ in the germline V gene. This CDR3 spans 16 amino acids.

This clonotype was seen a few times. The J gene is TRBJ1-5, the V gene TRBV24-1; D uncertain. V shed 3 bases and J shed 7 bases, with 6 bases lying between them. The CDR3 spans 12 residues. Germline loops: CDR1 KGHDR, CDR2 SFDVKD. The CDR3 is CATSDVGQPQHF. In DNA, the CDR3 is TGTGCCACCAGTGATGTGGGACAGCCCCAGCATTTT.

The sample holds many counts of this clonotype. The chain combines TRBV19 with TRBJ2-5; weak D call: TRBD1 (5 bases). Trimming left V 4 bases short and J 7 bases short, with 7 bases between. This CDR3 is built from 11 residues. Germline loops: CDR1 LNHDA, CDR2 SQIVND (reference sequence). The CDR3 spells CASSTQGTQYF. The CDR3 nucleotides read TGTGCCAGTAGTACCCAGGGGACCCAGTACTTC.

The CDR3 DNA follows: TGTGCCAGCAGTTCCGGGACAGAGCAGTTCTTC. This encodes CASSSGTEQFF. The V call is TRBV27, the J call TRBJ2-1, with D possibly matching TRBD1 (6 bases). V was shortened by 4 bases and J by 10 bases, with 8 bases between the two germline ends. CDR3 length: 11 amino acids. Germline V gene lookup returns CDR1 MNHEY and CDR2 SMNVEV (reference sequence).

This clonotype was found a few times. The chain joins TRBV23-1 to TRBJ1-5; D not certain. TRBV23-1 is flagged as an ORF with uncertain function. The CDR3 runs 13 residues. V lost 7 bases to trimming and J lost 5 bases, with 12 bases between them. CDR3 loop: CASKRLNYQPQHF. The CDR3, as DNA: TGCGCCAGCAAAAGGTTGAATTATCAGCCCCAGCATTTT.